The 4 T cell receptor beta chains below were found in one sample sequenced in a study of naive and memory T cell subsets. The study, taken as a whole, reports: Naive repertoires, especially CD8, held a few larger clonotypes, possibly memory cells re-expressing CD45RA.

These TCRs are of unknown antigen specificity. Both TRBC1 and TRBC2 were covered by a beta constant-region primer of two equimolar oligonucleotides. Four rounds of PCR amplified the ligated cDNA using nested alpha and beta constant-region primers plus SP2. TCRdb passed the UMI-ligation and nested PCR reads through MiXCR, listing each CDR3 protein once. The sample has about 100,000 distinct CDR3 sequences, roughly 14% seen once. What was sequenced was naive CD8+ T cells from blood. Source of these receptors: a human donor in good health.

The chain has TRBV12-3 or TRBV12-4 and TRBJ2-4; the match to TRBD1 covers 7 bases. The CDR3 has 14 amino acids. After removal of 7 bases from V and 2 bases from J, the junction contained 5 bases not matched to a gene. The CDR3 region is CASTSGQSKNIQYF. CDR3 in DNA: TGTGCCAGCACCTCGGGACAGTCCAAAAACATTCAGTACTTC.

J is TRBJ1-2 and V is TRBV2; D gene uncertain. This CDR3 is 11 amino acids long. Germline-derived CDR1 and CDR2 are SNHLY and FYNNEI. Trimming took off 6 bases at V and 5 bases at J, with 7 bases between the two ends. DNA of the CDR3: TGTGCCAGCAGATACAGTTATGGCTACACCTTC. Translating it yields CASRYSYGYTF.

Many counts were recorded for this clonotype. The CDR3 is CASSFGGAGDQETQYF. Written as DNA, the CDR3 is TGTGCCAGCAGTTTTGGCGGCGCGGGGGACCAAGAGACCCAGTACTTC. This chain connects TRBV28 to TRBJ2-5; 7 positions match TRBD2. V was pared by 3 bases and J by 0 bases, with 7 bases of the junction left unmatched. The CDR3 has 16 residues. CDR1 is MDHEN, CDR2 SYDVKM, per germline.

The chain links TRBV13 to TRBJ2-3; the match to TRBD2 covers 7 bases. The CDR3 extends over 16 amino acids. Germline CDR1 and CDR2: PRHDT and FYEKMQ (reference sequence). V lost 5 bases, J lost 2 bases, and 10 bases stayed unmatched. This CDR3 is CASSPVLSGATDTQYF. In DNA form, the CDR3 reads TGTGCCAGCAGCCCCGTTTTAAGCGGGGCCACAGATACGCAGTATTTT.